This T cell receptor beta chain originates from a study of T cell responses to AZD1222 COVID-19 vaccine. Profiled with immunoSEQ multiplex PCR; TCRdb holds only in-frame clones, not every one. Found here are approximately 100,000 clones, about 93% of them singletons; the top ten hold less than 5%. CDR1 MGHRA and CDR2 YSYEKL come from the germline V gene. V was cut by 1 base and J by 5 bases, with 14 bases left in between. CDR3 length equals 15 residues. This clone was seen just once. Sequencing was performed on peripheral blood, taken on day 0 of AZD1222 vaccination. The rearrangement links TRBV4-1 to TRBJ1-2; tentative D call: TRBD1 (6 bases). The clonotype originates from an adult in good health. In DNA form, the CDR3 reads TGCGCCAGCAGCCAAGTCCGGGGACAAACGTATGGCTACACCTTC. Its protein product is CASSQVRGQTYGYTF.